This TCR beta chain was identified in a study of T cells in Graves' hyperthyroidism and ophthalmopathy. The CDR3 contains 17 residues. The germline CDR1 and CDR2 sequences are SGHTA and FQGNSA. V was pared by 2 bases and J by 0 bases, with 14 bases between. TCR beta CDR3 sequences were amplified from RNA transcripts. The HTBI set primed first-round TCR CDR3 RT-PCR. One entry per CDR3 protein, called by TCRdb with MiXCR from the multiplex PCR reads. The repertoire holds about 840,000 distinct CDR3 sequences, with 38% as singletons. Each diagnosis was grounded in clinical symptoms, serum thyroxine and TRAb, thyroid ultrasound, and orbital computed tomography.

The sequenced material came from blood. The rearrangement uses TRBV7-2 and TRBJ1-3, with D tentatively TRBD1 (6 bases). The receptor comes from a man aged 18 to 30 with Graves' hyperthyroidism. The CDR3 is CASSLIAGAISGNTIYF. The CDR3 DNA is TGTGCCAGCAGCTTAATTGCGGGGGCAATCTCTGGAAACACCATATATTTT.